Presented here are 18 T cell receptor beta chains from one specimen sequenced in a study of post-analysis software for immune sequencing data. Study-wide points: There were five or six TRBV segments more frequent in patients than controls, and TRBV5-6, TRBV5-1 and TRBV20-1 were among them.

Built from TCR beta cDNA, the libraries had unique molecular identifiers in them. TCRdb itself ran the PCR reads through MiXCR, one entry per CDR3 protein. The sample lists roughly 700,000 distinct CDR3 sequences, approximately 30% seen once, with around 0.56% in the top ten. No cognate antigen is known for these TCRs. The sample was blood. The receptors were sampled from a girl aged 10-17 years with multiple sclerosis.

The chain links TRBV7-2 to TRBJ1-1; D gene unclear. The ends were cut back, 1 base at V and 1 base at J, with 7 bases in the middle. The CDR3 is 14 amino acids. The germline V gene encodes CDR1 SGHTA and CDR2 FQGNSA. CDR3 sequence: CASSLDFGNTEAFF. For the CDR3, the DNA is TGTGCCAGCAGCTTAGATTTCGGGAACACTGAAGCTTTCTTT.

The chain has TRBV4-3 and TRBJ1-4; D is uncertain. The V end lost 1 base, the J end lost 7 bases, and 10 bases lay between the germline ends. Germline V gene sequence: CDR1 LGHNA, CDR2 YSLEER. CDR3 size: 14 residues. The CDR3 DNA is TGCGCCAGCAGCCAAGGTCTGCCCCCTGAAAAACTGTTTTTT. Translated, it gives CASSQGLPPEKLFF.

The J gene is TRBJ1-5, the V gene TRBV20-1; D perhaps matches TRBD1 (5 bases). The CDR3 spans 15 residues. Per germline, CDR1 DFQATT and CDR2 SNEGSKA (reference sequence). V lost 1 base and J lost 7, with 17 bases in between. The CDR3 reads CSARGGGEFMQPQHF. For the CDR3, the DNA is TGCAGTGCTAGAGGGGGAGGGGAATTTATGCAGCCCCAGCATTTT.

This clonotype has at least ten counts. The genes are TRBV7-8 and TRBJ2-1; perhaps TRBD1 as D (5 bases). Germline V CDR1 and CDR2: SGHVS, FQNEAQ. The CDR3 loop spans 13 amino acids. V gave up 7 bases and J gave up 2 bases, with 9 bases separating them. CDR3 DNA sequence: TGTGCCAGCAACTACAGGCCCTACAATGAGCAGTTCTTC. It is translated as CASNYRPYNEQFF.

This clonotype was observed at least ten times. This chain uses TRBV7-9 with TRBJ2-1, with 13 bases matching TRBD2. CDR1 and CDR2 from the germline V gene are SEHNR and FQNEAQ (reference sequence). The CDR3 consists of 17 residues. V lost 5 bases to trimming and J lost 2 bases; unmatched junction nucleotides: 6. The CDR3 bases are TGTGCCAGCAGCGCCAGACTAGCGGGAGGTACCTACAATGAGCAGTTCTTC. Its protein product is CASSARLAGGTYNEQFF.

The gene calls are TRBV20-1 and TRBJ2-3; 9 positions match TRBD2. The CDR3 spans 15 residues. J gave up 5 bases and V 1 base, and 7 bases lay outside the gene matches. Germline V CDR1 and CDR2: DFQATT, SNEGSKA (reference sequence). CDR3 residues: CSARVVAGVGDTQYF. The CDR3 bases are TGCAGTGCTAGAGTAGTAGCGGGGGTGGGAGATACGCAGTATTTT.

V is TRBV14 and J is TRBJ2-3; 11 bases are a match to TRBD2. Losses at the gene ends were 2 bases for V and 8 bases for J; bases not matched to a gene: 3. The V gene's germline CDR1 is SGHDN and CDR2 FVKESK. The length of the CDR3 is 14 residues. CDR3 sequence: CASSQTSGGSTQYF. The CDR3 bases are TGTGCCAGCAGCCAAACTAGCGGGGGTTCTACGCAGTATTTT.

The rearrangement links TRBV4-3 to TRBJ1-2, with D uncertain. In germline, CDR1 is LGHNA, CDR2 YSLEER. The V and J ends lost 0 bases and 6 bases respectively, with 11 bases between them. This CDR3 comprises 14 residues. The CDR3 loop reads CASSQDLNGDGYTF. As DNA, the CDR3 is TGCGCCAGCAGCCAAGATCTTAATGGCGATGGCTACACCTTC.

This clonotype was seen a few times. The chain uses TRBV20-1 and TRBJ2-7; 10 bases agree with TRBD1. Trimming removed 6 bases from V and 5 bases from J; junction bases left unmatched: 10. This CDR3 has 14 amino acids. CDR1 and CDR2 from the germline V gene are DFQATT and SNEGSKA (reference sequence). This CDR3 is CSADKGTGVDEQYF. The DNA for the CDR3 is TGCAGTGCCGATAAAGGGACAGGGGTTGACGAGCAGTACTTC.

The rearrangement links TRBV5-1 to TRBJ2-7; D remains ambiguous. The germline V and J ends were trimmed by 0 bases and 2 bases, with 9 bases remaining between them. The CDR3 is 14 residues long. Looked up from germline, CDR1 is SGHRS and CDR2 is YFSETQ. CDR3 loop: CASSLEAETYEQYF. The CDR3 DNA is TGCGCCAGCAGCTTGGAGGCAGAAACCTACGAGCAGTACTTC.

This clonotype showed up just a few times. The chain is built from TRBV13 and TRBJ1-2; 7 positions agree with TRBD1. V gave up 5 bases and J gave up 3 bases; unmatched junction bases: 12. The CDR3 consists of 16 residues. The germline V gene has CDR1 PRHDT and CDR2 FYEKMQ (reference sequence). The CDR3 sequence: CASSLTHAGTDYGYTF. CDR3 DNA: TGTGCCAGCAGCCTAACCCATGCCGGGACAGACTATGGCTACACCTTC.

The chain joins TRBV2 to TRBJ1-2, with 7 bases lining up with TRBD1. The ends lost 9 bases at V and 2 bases at J; junction bases unmatched: 3. The CDR3 loop spans 12 amino acids. CDR1 is SNHLY, CDR2 FYNNEI, per germline. The CDR3 here is CASEGANYGYTF. DNA for the CDR3: TGTGCCAGTGAGGGGGCGAACTATGGCTACACCTTC.

V gene TRBV28 combines with J gene TRBJ1-1, with D possibly being TRBD1 (5 bases). The V gene lost 5 bases and the J gene lost 4 bases, with 23 bases spanning the gap. Germline values: CDR1 MDHEN, CDR2 SYDVKM. This CDR3 is 17 amino acids long. Written as DNA, the CDR3 is TGTGCCAGCAGTCCACCACTCGGGGAGGGAGGGGCCACTGAAGCTTTCTTT. Its translation is CASSPPLGEGGATEAFF.

This clonotype came up a few times. The J gene is TRBJ2-7, the V gene TRBV27, with 11 bases matching TRBD2. The CDR3 sequence is 17 residues long. Germline V gene lookup returns CDR1 MNHEY and CDR2 SMNVEV (reference sequence). The V and J ends lost 5 bases and 3 bases, in that order; junction bases with no gene match: 12. Here the CDR3 reads CASSPRLAGSLNYEQYF. The CDR3 DNA reads as TGTGCCAGCAGTCCTCGACTAGCGGGAAGTCTAAACTACGAGCAGTACTTC.

The chain carries TRBV10-3 and TRBJ1-5; possibly TRBD1 for D (5 bases). This CDR3 comprises 15 residues. Deletions cut 2 bases from V and 6 bases from J, with 14 bases between. Looked up from germline, CDR1 is ENHRY and CDR2 is SYGVKD. CDR3 coding DNA: TGTGCCATCAGTGAGGAGGGTGGGGGAGGTCAGCCCCAGCATTTT. Translation gives CAISEEGGGGQPQHF.

This clonotype was counted a few times. This rearrangement joins TRBV27 to TRBJ2-7; no clear D. The germline gives CDR1 MNHEY, CDR2 SMNVEV (reference sequence). The germline V and J ends were trimmed by 6 bases and 2 bases, with 11 bases remaining between them. The CDR3 is 13 amino acids. CDR3 bases: TGTGCCAGCAGCCAGACACCGCCCTACGAGCAGTACTTC. This codes for CASSQTPPYEQYF.

This rearrangement joins TRBV12-3 or TRBV12-4 to TRBJ2-7, with TRBD1 as a possible D gene (8 bases). The CDR3 runs to 15 residues. V gave up 4 bases and J gave up 6 bases, with 19 bases separating them. The CDR3 DNA sequence: TGTGCCAGCAGTTCCCGGACAGGGCGCGGGGGCGAGCAGTACTTC. Translated: CASSSRTGRGGEQYF.

The chain combines TRBV7-2 with TRBJ2-3, with 7 bases that match TRBD1. From germline, CDR1 is SGHTA and CDR2 FQGNSA. This CDR3 region has 15 residues. Unmatched junction bases numbered 13, after V lost 5 bases and J lost 8 bases. The CDR3 region is CASSRIRGSAGTQYF. DNA for the CDR3: TGTGCCAGCAGCCGAATCAGGGGGAGCGCAGGTACGCAGTATTTT.